This entry lists 21 T cell receptor beta chains sequenced from one sample in a study of regulatory T cells in long-lasting Graves disease. Library construction for TCR beta used iRepertoire HTBI primers and Arm-PCR of CDR3 regions. One entry per CDR3 protein, called by TCRdb with MiXCR from the multiplex PCR reads. The repertoire holds about 470,000 distinct CDR3 sequences, with around 20% as singletons. Time point noted: persistent/refractory GD, antithyroid drugs over 5 years with positive TRAb. Generation of the TCR library employed RNA extracted from PBMCs. The sample consisted of peripheral blood mononuclear cells (PBMCs), taken when the disease was refractory, from a patient treated with antithyroid drugs. These receptors all stem from a female donor with Graves disease.

The chain joins TRBV14 to TRBJ1-1; D unresolved. V was pared by 1 base and J by 1 base, with 7 bases between. There are 14 residues in the CDR3. Per germline, CDR1 SGHDN and CDR2 FVKESK. The CDR3 spells CASSQVVGNTEAFF. CDR3 DNA sequence: TGTGCCAGCAGCCAAGTGGTGGGGAACACTGAAGCTTTCTTT. The whole variable domain, filled in from reference TRBV14 and TRBJ1-1, reads EAGVTQFPSHSVIEKGQTVTLRCDPISGHDNLYWYRRVMGKEIKFLLHFVKESKQDESGMPNNRFLAERTGGTYSTLKVQPAELEDSGVYFCASSQVVGNTEAFFGQGTRLTVV.

A few counts support this clonotype. This sequence joins TRBV7-3 and TRBJ2-7; unclear D gene. The CDR3 runs to 13 residues. Germline V gene sequence: CDR1 SGHTA, CDR2 FQGTGA. V shed 6 bases and J shed 0 bases, with 9 bases lying between them. The CDR3 sequence is CASRSPGSYEQYF. In DNA form, the CDR3 reads TGTGCCAGCAGGAGCCCAGGCTCCTACGAGCAGTACTTC.

This clonotype was counted between two and nine times. This chain uses TRBV6-1 with TRBJ2-2; no firm D call. V was trimmed by 4 bases and J by 5 bases, leaving 14 bases between them. Germline V gene sequence: CDR1 MNHNS, CDR2 SASEGT. This CDR3 contains 15 residues. This chain's CDR3 is CASSASSDATGELFF. CDR3 coding DNA: TGTGCCAGCAGTGCCTCCTCGGATGCAACCGGGGAGCTGTTTTTT.

In its sample, this clonotype was seen many times. The V gene is TRBV7-8, the J gene TRBJ2-7; 9 bases line up with TRBD1. Looked up from germline, CDR1 is SGHVS and CDR2 is FQNEAQ. V was pared by 5 bases and J by 0 bases, with 5 bases of the junction left unmatched. The length of the CDR3 is 15 residues. CDR3 region: CASSPVTGGSYEQYF. The CDR3 DNA reads as TGTGCCAGCAGCCCCGTGACAGGGGGCTCCTACGAGCAGTACTTC. Drawing the rest from reference TRBV7-8 and TRBJ2-7, the complete variable domain is GAGVSQSPRYKVAKRGQDVALRCDPISGHVSLFWYQQALGQGPEFLTYFQNEAQLDKSGLPSDRFFAERPEGSVSTLKIQRTQQEDSAVYLCASSPVTGGSYEQYFGPGTRLTVT.

Comments on this clonotype: A junction end diverges from the germline sequence, so it may reflect a read error. This rearrangement joins TRBV10-2 to TRBJ2-7; 10 positions match TRBD2. The CDR3 sequence is 17 residues long. Germline CDR1 and CDR2: WSHSY and SAAADI. CDR3 residues: CASSESKAGGSAAWEDF. The CDR3 nucleotides read TGCGCCAGCAGTGAGTCGAAAGCGGGAGGGTCGGCGGCTTGGGAGGACTTC.

This clonotype was detected many times. This chain connects TRBV7-2 to TRBJ1-2; D uncertain. This CDR3 has 17 amino acids. V was cut by 4 bases and J by 4 bases, with 22 bases left in between. CDR1 SGHTA and CDR2 FQGNSA come from the germline V gene. CDR3 coding DNA: TGTGCCAGCAGCTCACAGCCGGGTCCTCAATCAGGCTATGGCTACACCTTC. Protein: CASSSQPGPQSGYGYTF.

This chain links TRBV27 with TRBJ2-3; D is possibly TRBD1 (5 bases). Trimming cost V 6 bases and J 6 bases, with 16 bases left between them. The CDR3 is made up of 14 amino acids. CDR1 and CDR2 from the germline V gene are MNHEY and SMNVEV (reference sequence). The CDR3 loop reads CASSPLDNYDTQYF. DNA of the CDR3: TGTGCCAGCAGCCCCCTGGACAATTACGATACGCAGTATTTT.

The chain combines TRBV3-1 with TRBJ1-2; D is unresolved. The germline V and J ends were trimmed by 0 bases and 1 base, with 6 bases remaining between them. The CDR3 covers 14 residues. Germline V gene sequence: CDR1 LGHDT, CDR2 YNNKEL (reference sequence). The CDR3 DNA is TGTGCCAGCAGCCAAGAGGTCAGTAACTATGGCTACACCTTC. This codes for CASSQEVSNYGYTF.

J is TRBJ1-1 and V is TRBV7-9, with 10 nucleotides matching TRBD1. Germline CDR1 reads SEHNR; CDR2 reads FQNEAQ (reference sequence). V was clipped by 5 bases and J by 0 bases; unmatched bases: 6. The CDR3 has 16 amino acids. CDR3: CASSEPGQGLNTEAFF. CDR3 DNA sequence: TGTGCCAGCAGCGAGCCGGGACAGGGGCTGAACACTGAAGCTTTCTTT.

At least ten counts were recorded for this clonotype. The V and J genes are TRBV27 and TRBJ1-5, with unresolved D. From germline, CDR1 is MNHEY and CDR2 SMNVEV (reference sequence). V was clipped by 7 bases and J by 6 bases, with 13 bases between them. The CDR3 is 13 amino acids. This chain's CDR3 is CASTRYGGQPQHF. The CDR3 DNA is TGTGCCAGCACTAGATATGGCGGTCAGCCCCAGCATTTT.

This clonotype was counted between two and nine times. CDR3 amino acids: CASRSLRTDRRDNQPQHF. The CDR3 coding sequence is TGTGCCAGCAGGTCACTCCGGACAGACAGGCGAGACAATCAGCCCCAGCATTTT. V usage is TRBV6-1 and J usage is TRBJ1-5; D may be TRBD1 (6 bases). From germline, CDR1 is MNHNS and CDR2 SASEGT. The CDR3 is made up of 18 amino acids. Trimming removed 6 bases from V and 3 bases from J, with 24 bases in between.

This clonotype has just a few counts. The gene calls are TRBV19 and TRBJ2-5; 8 bases are shared with TRBD1. CDR3 size: 16 residues. In germline, CDR1 is LNHDA, CDR2 SQIVND (reference sequence). V trimming: 5 bases; J trimming: 6 bases; junction bases outside the gene matches: 14. The DNA for the CDR3 is TGTGCCAGTAGTCTCTCCCTTGGACAGGGTGGAAAGACCCAGTACTTC. This gives the protein CASSLSLGQGGKTQYF.

This chain uses TRBV4-1 with TRBJ1-5, with a possible D match to TRBD1 (6 bases). This CDR3 is built from 16 residues. The V end lost 0 bases, the J end lost 4 bases, and 13 bases lay between the germline ends. Per the germline V gene, CDR1 is MGHRA and CDR2 is YSYEKL. The CDR3 is CASSQDLGTGNQPQHF. In DNA, the CDR3 is TGCGCCAGCAGCCAAGATCTCGGTACAGGGAATCAGCCCCAGCATTTT.

This clonotype has more than one count but fewer than ten. The J gene is TRBJ2-7, the V gene TRBV6-1, with TRBD2 as a possible D gene (5 bases). The CDR3 has 11 amino acids. The germline V gene encodes CDR1 MNHNS and CDR2 SASEGT. Trimming left V 6 bases short and J 9 bases short, with 12 bases between. CDR3 residues: CASSSMGRQYF. In DNA form, the CDR3 reads TGTGCCAGCAGCTCCATGGGGAGGCAGTACTTC.

In the case of this clonotype: A single base separates this from a much larger clone, so it may be a read error. In DNA form, the CDR3 reads TGCGCCGGCAGCCCGGGACGGGAGGGTGTGCAGCCCCAGCATTTT. It specifies CAGSPGREGVQPQHF. V and J are TRBV5-1 and TRBJ1-5, with D perhaps matching TRBD1 (5 bases). The CDR3 spans 15 residues. Per the germline V gene, CDR1 is SGHRS and CDR2 is YFSETQ.

This clonotype was observed a handful of times. V usage is TRBV6-2 or TRBV6-3 and J usage is TRBJ2-7; the D gene is possibly TRBD1 (6 bases). This CDR3 is 14 amino acids long. V lost 5 bases and J 6 bases, leaving 17 bases between the germline ends. The germline V gene has CDR1 MNHEY and CDR2 SVGEGT. DNA for the CDR3: TGTGCCAGCAGTGGATTGAGGCGCAGGGGCGAGCAGTACTTC. It encodes CASSGLRRRGEQYF.

This clonotype has more than one count but fewer than ten. This sequence joins TRBV7-2 and TRBJ2-2, with D unclear. Germline loops: CDR1 SGHTA, CDR2 FQGNSA. V was cut by 2 bases and J by 1 base, with 5 bases left in between. The CDR3 is 14 amino acids. The CDR3 nucleotides read TGTGCCAGCAGCTTATATGTGAACACCGGGGAGCTGTTTTTT. It specifies CASSLYVNTGELFF.

This clonotype was seen only a few times. This chain connects TRBV12-5 to TRBJ2-1; possibly TRBD1 for D (6 bases). The germline V and J ends were trimmed by 4 bases and 7 bases, with 20 bases remaining between them. The CDR3 has 16 amino acids. Germline V gives CDR1 LGHNT, CDR2 FRNRAP. CDR3 sequence (DNA): TGTGCTAGTGGTTGGGGGACACCCAACCATGGGAATGAGCAGTTCTTC. Its protein is CASGWGTPNHGNEQFF.

This clonotype was recorded many times. The rearrangement uses TRBV27 and TRBJ2-1; D may match TRBD1 or TRBD2 (5 bases each). Germline CDR1 reads MNHEY; CDR2 reads SMNVEV (reference sequence). The CDR3 consists of 14 residues. V was trimmed by 5 bases and J by 2 bases, leaving 10 bases between them. DNA for the CDR3: TGTGCCAGCAGTCCCGGGACGACCTACAATGAGCAGTTCTTC. The encoded protein is CASSPGTTYNEQFF.

This clonotype appeared many times. The rearrangement joins TRBV2 to TRBJ2-5; the D call may be TRBD1 or TRBD2 (6 bases each). Trimming took 3 bases from V and 1 from J, leaving 15 bases between them. The germline V gene encodes CDR1 SNHLY and CDR2 FYNNEI. The CDR3 loop spans 16 amino acids. The CDR3 sequence is CASSDLRWGAQETQYF. DNA of the CDR3: TGTGCCAGCAGTGATTTAAGGTGGGGGGCCCAAGAGACCCAGTACTTC.

The DNA of the CDR3 is TGTGCCAGCAGTGAGGAGATCACAGATACGCAGTATTTT. Residues: CASSEEITDTQYF. This rearrangement joins TRBV2 to TRBJ2-3; D not certain. V shed 3 bases and J shed 2 bases, with 6 bases lying between them. The CDR3 sequence is 13 residues long. Germline lookup yields CDR1 SNHLY and CDR2 FYNNEI.